What follows describes a single TCR beta chain. This specimen comes from a study of blood T cell repertoires in COVID-19. At the level of the study: Researchers got acute and convalescent COVID-19 samples from the United States, Italy and Spain. T cells, B-cell-depleted T cells, or PBMCs provided the cDNA or gDNA that served as material.

Methods used by the authors: Estimates of nucleated cell counts were drawn from the amplification of reference gene primers. Measured with immunoSEQ multiplex PCR; TCRdb has only the in-frame clones, and not every one. The V and J calls and the clone size are those of that table, but D and trimming were determined from the DNA. The sample consists of about 110,000 clones, 82% of them appearing once. The sequence derives from a man aged 70 or older with acute or convalescent COVID-19. What was sequenced was peripheral blood.

Written as DNA, the CDR3 is TGTGCCAGCAGCTCCCCAAGTGGTGGGGGCCGTACCTCCGGCTCTGGAAACACCATATATTTT. Encoded protein: CASSSPSGGGRTSGSGNTIYF. The chain carries TRBV12-1 and TRBJ1-3; the table gives TRBD1 as D, unverified against the DNA. TRBV12-1 represents a pseudogene. The CDR3 spans 21 residues.